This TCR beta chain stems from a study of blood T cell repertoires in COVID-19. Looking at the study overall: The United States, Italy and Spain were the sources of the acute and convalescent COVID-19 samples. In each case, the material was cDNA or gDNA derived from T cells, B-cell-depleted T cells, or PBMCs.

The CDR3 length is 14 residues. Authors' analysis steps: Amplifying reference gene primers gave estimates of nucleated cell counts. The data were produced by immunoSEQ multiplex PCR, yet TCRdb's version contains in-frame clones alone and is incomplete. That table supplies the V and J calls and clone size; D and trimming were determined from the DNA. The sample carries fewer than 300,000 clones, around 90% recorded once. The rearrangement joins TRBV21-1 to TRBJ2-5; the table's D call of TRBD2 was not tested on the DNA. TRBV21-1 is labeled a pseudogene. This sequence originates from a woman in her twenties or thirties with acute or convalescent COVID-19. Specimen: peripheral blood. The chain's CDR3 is CASSKEASQETQYF. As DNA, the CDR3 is TGTGCCAGCAGCAAAGAGGCTAGCCAAGAGACCCAGTACTTC.